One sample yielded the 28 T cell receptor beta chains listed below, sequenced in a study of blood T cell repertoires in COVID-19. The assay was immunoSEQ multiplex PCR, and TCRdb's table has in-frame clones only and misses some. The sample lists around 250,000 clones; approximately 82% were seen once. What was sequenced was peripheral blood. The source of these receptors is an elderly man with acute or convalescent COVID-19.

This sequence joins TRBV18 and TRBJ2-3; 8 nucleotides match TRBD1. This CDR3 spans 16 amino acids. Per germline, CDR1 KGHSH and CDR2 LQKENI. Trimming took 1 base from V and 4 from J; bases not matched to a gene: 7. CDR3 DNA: TGTGCCAGCTCACCACTAGACAGGGGTCTTTCAGATACGCAGTATTTT. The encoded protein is CASSPLDRGLSDTQYF. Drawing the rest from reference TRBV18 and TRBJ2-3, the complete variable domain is NAGVMQNPRHLVRRRGQEARLRCSPMKGHSHVYWYRQLPEEGLKFMVYLQKENIIDESGMPKERFSAEFPKEGPSILRIQQVVRGDSAAYFCASSPLDRGLSDTQYFGPGTRLTVL.

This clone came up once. The chain's CDR3 is CASSSLSGELFF. The CDR3 DNA is TGTGCCAGCAGCTCACTTTCCGGGGAGCTGTTTTTT. The rearrangement uses TRBV7-9 and TRBJ2-2; D gene uncertain. V dropped 4 bases and J dropped 6 bases, with 6 bases sitting between them. Per the germline V gene, CDR1 is SEHNR and CDR2 is FQNEAQ (reference sequence). The CDR3 spans 12 residues. Together with reference TRBV7-9 and TRBJ2-2, the CDR3 gives the full variable domain: DTGVSQNPRHKITKRGQNVTFRCDPISEHNRLYWYRQTLGQGPEFLTYFQNEAQLEKSRLLSDRFSAERPKGSFSTLEIQRTEQGDSAMYLCASSSLSGELFFGEGSRLTVL.

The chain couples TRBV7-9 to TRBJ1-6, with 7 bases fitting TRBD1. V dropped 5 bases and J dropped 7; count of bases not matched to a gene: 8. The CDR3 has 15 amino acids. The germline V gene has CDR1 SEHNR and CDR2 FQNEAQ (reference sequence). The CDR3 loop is CASSPGTAKNSPLHF. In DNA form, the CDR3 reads TGTGCCAGCAGCCCCGGGACAGCAAAGAATTCACCCCTCCACTTT.

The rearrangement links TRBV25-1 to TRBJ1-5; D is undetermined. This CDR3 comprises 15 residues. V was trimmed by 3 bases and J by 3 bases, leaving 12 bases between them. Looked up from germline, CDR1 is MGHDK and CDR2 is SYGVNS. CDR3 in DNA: TGTGCCAGCAGTGAGTCGCTGGCCGCCAATCAGCCCCAGCATTTT. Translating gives CASSESLAANQPQHF.

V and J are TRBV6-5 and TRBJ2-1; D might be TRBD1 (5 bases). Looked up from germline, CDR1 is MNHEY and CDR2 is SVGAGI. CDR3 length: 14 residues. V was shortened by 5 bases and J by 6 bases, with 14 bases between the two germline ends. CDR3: CASSRQPRINEQFF. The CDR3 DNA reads TGTGCCAGCAGTAGACAGCCGAGGATCAATGAGCAGTTCTTC.

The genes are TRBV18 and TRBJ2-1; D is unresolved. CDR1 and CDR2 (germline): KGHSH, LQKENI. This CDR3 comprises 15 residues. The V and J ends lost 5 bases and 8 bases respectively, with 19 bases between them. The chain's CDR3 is CASSVGPEVYDEQFF. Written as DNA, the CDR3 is TGTGCCAGCTCAGTCGGTCCAGAGGTTTACGATGAGCAGTTCTTC.

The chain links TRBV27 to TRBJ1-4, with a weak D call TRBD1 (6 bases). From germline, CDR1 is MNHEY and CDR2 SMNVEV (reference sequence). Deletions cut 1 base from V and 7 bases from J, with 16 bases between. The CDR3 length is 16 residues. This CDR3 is CASSLLGDTRSEKLFF. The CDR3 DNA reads TGTGCCAGCAGTTTATTGGGGGACACCCGCAGTGAAAAACTGTTTTTT.

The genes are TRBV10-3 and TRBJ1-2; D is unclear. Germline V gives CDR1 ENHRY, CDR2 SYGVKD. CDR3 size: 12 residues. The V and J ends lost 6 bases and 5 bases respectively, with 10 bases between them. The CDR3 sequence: CAISLSPYGYTF. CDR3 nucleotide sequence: TGTGCCATCAGCTTGAGCCCGTATGGCTACACCTTC.

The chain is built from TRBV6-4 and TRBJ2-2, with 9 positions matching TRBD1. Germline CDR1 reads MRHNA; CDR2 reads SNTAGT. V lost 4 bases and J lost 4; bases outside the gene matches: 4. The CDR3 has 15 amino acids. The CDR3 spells CASSGTTGGTGELFF. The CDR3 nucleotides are TGTGCCAGCAGTGGGACGACAGGGGGCACCGGGGAGCTGTTTTTT.

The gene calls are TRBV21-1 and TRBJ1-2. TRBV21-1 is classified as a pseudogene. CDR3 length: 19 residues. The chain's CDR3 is CASSNVVGAPKILNYGYTF. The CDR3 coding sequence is TGTGCCAGCAGCAATGTAGTAGGAGCCCCCAAGATCCTAAACTATGGCTACACCTTC.

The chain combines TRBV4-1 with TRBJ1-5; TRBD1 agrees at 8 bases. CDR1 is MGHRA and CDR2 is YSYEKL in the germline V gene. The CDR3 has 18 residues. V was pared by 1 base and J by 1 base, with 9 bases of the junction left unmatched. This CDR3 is CASSQGFTGGRSNQPQHF. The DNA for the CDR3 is TGCGCCAGCAGCCAAGGATTTACAGGGGGGCGAAGCAATCAGCCCCAGCATTTT.

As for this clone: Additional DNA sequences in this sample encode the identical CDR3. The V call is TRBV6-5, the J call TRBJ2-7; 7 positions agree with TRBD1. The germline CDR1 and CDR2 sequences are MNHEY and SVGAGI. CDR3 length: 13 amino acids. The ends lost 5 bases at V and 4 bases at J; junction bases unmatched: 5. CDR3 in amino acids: CASSPDRAYEQYF. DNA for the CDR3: TGTGCCAGCAGTCCCGACAGGGCATACGAGCAGTACTTC.

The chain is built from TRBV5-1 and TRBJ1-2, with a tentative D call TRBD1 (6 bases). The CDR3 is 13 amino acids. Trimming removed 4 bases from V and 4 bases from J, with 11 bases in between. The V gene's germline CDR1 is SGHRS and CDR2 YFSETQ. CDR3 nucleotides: TGCGCCAGCAGCAGGGACACCTCCTATGGCTACACCTTC. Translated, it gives CASSRDTSYGYTF. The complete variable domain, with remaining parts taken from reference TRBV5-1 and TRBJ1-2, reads KAGVTQTPRYLIKTRGQQVTLSCSPISGHRSVSWYQQTPGQGLQFLFEYFSETQRNKGNFPGRFSGRQFSNSRSEMNVSTLELGDSALYLCASSRDTSYGYTFGSGTRLTVV.

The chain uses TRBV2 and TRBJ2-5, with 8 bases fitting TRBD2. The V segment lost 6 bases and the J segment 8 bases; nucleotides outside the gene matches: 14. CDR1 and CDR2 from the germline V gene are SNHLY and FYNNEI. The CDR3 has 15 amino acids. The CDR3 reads CASRTTSGGPHTQYF. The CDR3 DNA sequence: TGTGCCAGCAGGACTACTAGCGGAGGCCCCCACACCCAGTACTTC.

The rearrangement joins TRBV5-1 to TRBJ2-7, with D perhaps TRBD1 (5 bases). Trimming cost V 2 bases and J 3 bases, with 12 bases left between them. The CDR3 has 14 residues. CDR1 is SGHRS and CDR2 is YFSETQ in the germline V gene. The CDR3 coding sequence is TGCGCCAGCAGCTTAGTGGCAGGGTTCTACGAGCAGTACTTC. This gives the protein CASSLVAGFYEQYF.

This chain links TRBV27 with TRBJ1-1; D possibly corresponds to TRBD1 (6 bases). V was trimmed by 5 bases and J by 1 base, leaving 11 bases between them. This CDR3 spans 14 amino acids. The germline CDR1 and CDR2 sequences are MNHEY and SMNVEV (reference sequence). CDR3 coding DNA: TGTGCCAGCAGTCGAGAGACAGGGAACACTGAAGCTTTCTTT. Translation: CASSRETGNTEAFF.

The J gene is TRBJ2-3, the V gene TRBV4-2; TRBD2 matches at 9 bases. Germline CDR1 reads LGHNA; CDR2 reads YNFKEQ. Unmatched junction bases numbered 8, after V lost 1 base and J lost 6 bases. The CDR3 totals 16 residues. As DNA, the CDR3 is TGTGCCAGCAGCCAAGGGGGCGGGGGGGCTCGTGATACGCAGTATTTT. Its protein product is CASSQGGGGARDTQYF.

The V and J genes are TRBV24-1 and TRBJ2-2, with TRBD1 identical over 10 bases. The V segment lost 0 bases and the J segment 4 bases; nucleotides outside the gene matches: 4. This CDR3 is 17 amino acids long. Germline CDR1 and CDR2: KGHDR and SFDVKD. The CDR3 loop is CATSDLQRTGGTGELFF. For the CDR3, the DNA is TGTGCCACCAGTGATTTGCAAAGGACAGGGGGCACCGGGGAGCTGTTTTTT.

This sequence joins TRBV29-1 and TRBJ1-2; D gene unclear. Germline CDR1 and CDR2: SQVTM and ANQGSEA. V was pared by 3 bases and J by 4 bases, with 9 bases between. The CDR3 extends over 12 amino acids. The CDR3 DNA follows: TGCAGCGTTGATAAAAGCCTCTATGGCTACACCTTC. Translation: CSVDKSLYGYTF. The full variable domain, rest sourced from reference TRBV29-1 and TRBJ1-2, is SAVISQKPSRDICQRGTSLTIQCQVDSQVTMMFWYRQQPGQSLTLIATANQGSEATYESGFVIDKFPISRPNLTFSTLTVSNMSPEDSSIYLCSVDKSLYGYTFGSGTRLTVV.

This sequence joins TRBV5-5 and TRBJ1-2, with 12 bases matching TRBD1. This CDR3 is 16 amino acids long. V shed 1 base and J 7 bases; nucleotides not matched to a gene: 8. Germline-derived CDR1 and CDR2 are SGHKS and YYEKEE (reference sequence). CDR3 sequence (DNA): TGTGCCAGCAGCTTGTTTGTCGGGACAGGGGGCGGTGGCTACACCTTC. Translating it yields CASSLFVGTGGGGYTF. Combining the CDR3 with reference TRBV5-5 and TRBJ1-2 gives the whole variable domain DAGVTQSPTHLIKTRGQQVTLRCSPISGHKSVSWYQQVLGQGPQFIFQYYEKEERGRGNFPDRFSARQFPNYSSELNVNALLLGDSALYLCASSLFVGTGGGGYTFGSGTRLTVV.

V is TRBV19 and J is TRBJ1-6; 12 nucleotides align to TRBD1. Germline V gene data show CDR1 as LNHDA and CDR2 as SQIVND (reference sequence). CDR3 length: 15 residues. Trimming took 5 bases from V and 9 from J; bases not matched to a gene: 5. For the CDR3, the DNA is TGTGCCAGTAGTCCTCCGGGACAGGGGGCTTCACCCCTCCACTTT. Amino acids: CASSPPGQGASPLHF.

The CDR3 is CASSFGPGQNPYEQYF. CDR3 in DNA: TGTGCCAGCAGCTTCGGTCCGGGACAGAACCCCTACGAGCAGTACTTC. The chain uses TRBV7-2 and TRBJ2-7, with 7 bases that match TRBD1. The CDR3 covers 16 residues. The junction had 10 bases not matched to a gene; V was cut back by 3 bases and J by 2 bases. Germline CDR1 and CDR2: SGHTA and FQGNSA.

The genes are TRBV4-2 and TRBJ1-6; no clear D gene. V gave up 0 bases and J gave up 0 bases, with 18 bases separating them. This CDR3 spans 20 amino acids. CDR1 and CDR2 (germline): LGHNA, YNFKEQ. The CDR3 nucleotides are TGTGCCAGCAGCCAAGATCTTGGCACCCCGGGGAACTCCTATAATTCACCCCTCCACTTT. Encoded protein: CASSQDLGTPGNSYNSPLHF.

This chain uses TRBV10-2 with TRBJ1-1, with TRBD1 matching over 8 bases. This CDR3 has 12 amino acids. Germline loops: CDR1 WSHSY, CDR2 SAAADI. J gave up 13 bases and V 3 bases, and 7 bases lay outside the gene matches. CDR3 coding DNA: TGCGCCAGCAGTGATGCCCGACAGGGGAGTTTCTTT. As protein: CASSDARQGSFF.

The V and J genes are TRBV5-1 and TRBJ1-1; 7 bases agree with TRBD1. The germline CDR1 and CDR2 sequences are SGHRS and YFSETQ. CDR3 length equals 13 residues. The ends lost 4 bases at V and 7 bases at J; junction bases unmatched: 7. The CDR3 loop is CASSTRDSIEAFF. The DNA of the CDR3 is TGCGCCAGCAGCACCCGGGACAGCATTGAAGCTTTCTTT.

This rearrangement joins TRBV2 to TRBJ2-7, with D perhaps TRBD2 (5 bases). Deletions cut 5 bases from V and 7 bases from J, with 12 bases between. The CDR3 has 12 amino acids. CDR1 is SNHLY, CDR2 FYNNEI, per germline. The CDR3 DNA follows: TGTGCCAGCAGTAGGGAGCCGGGGGAGCAGTACTTC. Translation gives CASSREPGEQYF.

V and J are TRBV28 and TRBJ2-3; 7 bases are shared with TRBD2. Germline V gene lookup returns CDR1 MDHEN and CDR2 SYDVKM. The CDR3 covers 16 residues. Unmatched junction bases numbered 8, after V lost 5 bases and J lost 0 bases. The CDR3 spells CASSPTSGLSTDTQYF. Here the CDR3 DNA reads TGTGCCAGCAGTCCTACCTCGGGACTAAGCACAGATACGCAGTATTTT.

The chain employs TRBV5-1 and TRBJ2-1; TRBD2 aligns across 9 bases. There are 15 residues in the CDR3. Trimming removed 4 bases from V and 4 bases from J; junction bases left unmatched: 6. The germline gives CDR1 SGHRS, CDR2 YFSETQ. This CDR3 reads CASSAGLALYNEQFF. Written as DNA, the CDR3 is TGCGCCAGCAGCGCCGGACTAGCGCTATACAATGAGCAGTTCTTC.